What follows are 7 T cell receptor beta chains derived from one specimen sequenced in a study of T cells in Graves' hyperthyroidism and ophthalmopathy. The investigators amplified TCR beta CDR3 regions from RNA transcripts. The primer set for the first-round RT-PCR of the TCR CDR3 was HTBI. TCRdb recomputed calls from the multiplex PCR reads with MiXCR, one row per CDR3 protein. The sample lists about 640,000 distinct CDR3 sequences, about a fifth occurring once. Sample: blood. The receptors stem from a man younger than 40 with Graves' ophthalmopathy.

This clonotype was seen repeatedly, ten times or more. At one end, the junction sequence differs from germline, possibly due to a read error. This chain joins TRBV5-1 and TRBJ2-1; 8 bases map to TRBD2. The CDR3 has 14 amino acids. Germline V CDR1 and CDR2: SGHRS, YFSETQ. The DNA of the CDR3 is TGTGCCAGCAGCTTAGCGGGGTCCTACAATGAGCAGTTCTTC. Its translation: CASSLAGSYNEQFF.

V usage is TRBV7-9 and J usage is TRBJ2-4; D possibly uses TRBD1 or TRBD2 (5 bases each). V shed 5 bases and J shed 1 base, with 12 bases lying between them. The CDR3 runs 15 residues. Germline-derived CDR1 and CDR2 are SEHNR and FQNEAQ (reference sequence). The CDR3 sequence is CASSPDWGAKNIQYF. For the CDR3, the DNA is TGTGCCAGCAGCCCGGACTGGGGGGCCAAAAACATTCAGTACTTC.

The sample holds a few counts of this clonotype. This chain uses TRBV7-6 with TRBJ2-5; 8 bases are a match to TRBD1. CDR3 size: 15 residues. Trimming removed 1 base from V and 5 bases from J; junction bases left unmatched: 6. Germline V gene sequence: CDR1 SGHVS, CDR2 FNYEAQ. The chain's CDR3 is CASSLVQGAVETQYF. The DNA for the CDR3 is TGTGCCAGCAGCTTAGTTCAGGGGGCGGTTGAGACCCAGTACTTC.

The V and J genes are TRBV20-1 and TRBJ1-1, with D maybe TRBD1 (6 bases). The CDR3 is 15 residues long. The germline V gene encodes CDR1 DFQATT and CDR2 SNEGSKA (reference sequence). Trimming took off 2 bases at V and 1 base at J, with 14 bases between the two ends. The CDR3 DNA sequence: TGCAGTGCTAGATCCAGGGGAAGGGGGAACACTGAAGCTTTCTTT. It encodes CSARSRGRGNTEAFF.

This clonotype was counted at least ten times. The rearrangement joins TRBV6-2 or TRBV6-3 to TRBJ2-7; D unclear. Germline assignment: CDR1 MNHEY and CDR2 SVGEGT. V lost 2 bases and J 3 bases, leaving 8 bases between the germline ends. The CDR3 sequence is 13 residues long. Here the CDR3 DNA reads TGTGCCAGCAGTTACCATCAAGTCTACGAGCAGTACTTC. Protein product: CASSYHQVYEQYF.

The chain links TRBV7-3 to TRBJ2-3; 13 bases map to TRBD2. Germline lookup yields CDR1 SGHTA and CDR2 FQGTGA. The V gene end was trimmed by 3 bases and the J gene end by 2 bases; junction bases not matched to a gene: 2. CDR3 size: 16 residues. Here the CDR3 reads CASSLGTSGDTDTQYF. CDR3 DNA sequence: TGTGCCAGCAGCTTGGGGACTAGCGGGGACACAGATACGCAGTATTTT.

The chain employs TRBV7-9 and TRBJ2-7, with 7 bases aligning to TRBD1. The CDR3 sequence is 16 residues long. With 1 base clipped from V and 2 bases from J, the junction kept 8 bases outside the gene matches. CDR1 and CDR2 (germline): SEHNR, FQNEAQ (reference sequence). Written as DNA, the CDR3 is TGTGCCAGCAGCTTAGGGAACCGGGACAGAGCCTACGAGCAGTACTTC. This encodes CASSLGNRDRAYEQYF.